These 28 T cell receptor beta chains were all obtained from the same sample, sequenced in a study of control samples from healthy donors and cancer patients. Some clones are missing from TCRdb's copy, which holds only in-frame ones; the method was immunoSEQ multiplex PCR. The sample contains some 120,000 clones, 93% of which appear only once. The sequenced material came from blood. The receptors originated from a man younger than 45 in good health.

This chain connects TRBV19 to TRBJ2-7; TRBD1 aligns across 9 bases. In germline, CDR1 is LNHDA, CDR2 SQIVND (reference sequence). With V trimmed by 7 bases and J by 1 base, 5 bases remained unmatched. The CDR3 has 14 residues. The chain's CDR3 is CASTPGQGSYEQYF. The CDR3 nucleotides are TGTGCCAGTACGCCGGGACAGGGTTCCTACGAGCAGTACTTC.

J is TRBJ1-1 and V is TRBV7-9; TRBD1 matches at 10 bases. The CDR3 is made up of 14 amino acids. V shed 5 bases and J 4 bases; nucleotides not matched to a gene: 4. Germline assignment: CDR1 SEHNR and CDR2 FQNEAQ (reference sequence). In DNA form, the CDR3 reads TGTGCCAGCAGCCATAGGACAGGGGGCACTGAAGCTTTCTTT. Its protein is CASSHRTGGTEAFF.

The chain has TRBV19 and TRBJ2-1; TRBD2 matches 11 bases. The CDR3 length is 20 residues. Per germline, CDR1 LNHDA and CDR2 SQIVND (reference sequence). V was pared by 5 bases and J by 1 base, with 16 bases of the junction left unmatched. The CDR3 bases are TGTGCCAGTAGTCATAAGCCAGGGCTAGCGGGGGGCAATTCCTACAATGAGCAGTTCTTC. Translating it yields CASSHKPGLAGGNSYNEQFF.

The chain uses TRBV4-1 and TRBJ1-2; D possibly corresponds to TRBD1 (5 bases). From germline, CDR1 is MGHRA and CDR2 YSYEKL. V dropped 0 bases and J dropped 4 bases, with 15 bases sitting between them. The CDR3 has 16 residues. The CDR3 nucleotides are TGCGCCAGCAGCCAAGATTCCGGAGGCGGGGGCTATGGCTACACCTTC. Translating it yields CASSQDSGGGGYGYTF.

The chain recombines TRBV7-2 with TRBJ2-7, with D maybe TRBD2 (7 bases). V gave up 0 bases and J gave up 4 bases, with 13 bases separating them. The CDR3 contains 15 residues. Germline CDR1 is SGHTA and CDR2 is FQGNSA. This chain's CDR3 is CASSLALGGQYEQYV. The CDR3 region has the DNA TGTGCCAGCAGCTTAGCCCTGGGGGGGCAATACGAGCAGTACGTC.

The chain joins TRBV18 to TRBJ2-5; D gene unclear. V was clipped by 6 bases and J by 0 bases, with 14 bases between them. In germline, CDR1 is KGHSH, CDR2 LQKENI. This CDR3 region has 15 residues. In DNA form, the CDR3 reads TGTGCCAGCTCTCGATCCACAGTCTACCAAGAGACCCAGTACTTC. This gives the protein CASSRSTVYQETQYF.

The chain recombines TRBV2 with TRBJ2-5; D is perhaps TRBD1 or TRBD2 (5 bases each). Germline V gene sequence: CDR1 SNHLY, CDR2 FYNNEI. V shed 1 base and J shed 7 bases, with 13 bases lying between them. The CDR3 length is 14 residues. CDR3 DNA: TGTGCCAGCAGTGAAGAACGGGCGAGGGGGACCCAGTACTTC. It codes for CASSEERARGTQYF.

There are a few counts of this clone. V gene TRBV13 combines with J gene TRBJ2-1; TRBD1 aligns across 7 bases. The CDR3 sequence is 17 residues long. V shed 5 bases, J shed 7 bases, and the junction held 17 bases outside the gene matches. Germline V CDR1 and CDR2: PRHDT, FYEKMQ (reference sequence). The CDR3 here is CASSTRTGLTSWNEQFF. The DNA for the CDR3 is TGTGCCAGCAGCACCCGGACAGGTCTGACTTCCTGGAATGAGCAGTTCTTC.

In DNA, the CDR3 is TGTGCCAGCAGTTACCAGACCAGAAGGATGAAAGAGACCCAGTACTTC. Translation gives CASSYQTRRMKETQYF. The rearrangement uses TRBV6-5 and TRBJ2-5; D ambiguous. The CDR3 loop spans 16 amino acids. The V gene lost 2 bases and the J gene lost 3 bases, with 16 bases spanning the gap. Germline V gene lookup returns CDR1 MNHEY and CDR2 SVGAGI.

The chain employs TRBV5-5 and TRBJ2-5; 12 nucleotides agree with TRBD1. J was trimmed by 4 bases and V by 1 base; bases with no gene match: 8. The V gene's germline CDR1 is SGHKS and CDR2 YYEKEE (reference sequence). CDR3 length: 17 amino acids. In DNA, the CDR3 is TGTGCCAGCAGCTTGACCGGGACAGGGGGCCTTGGAGAGACCCAGTACTTC. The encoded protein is CASSLTGTGGLGETQYF.

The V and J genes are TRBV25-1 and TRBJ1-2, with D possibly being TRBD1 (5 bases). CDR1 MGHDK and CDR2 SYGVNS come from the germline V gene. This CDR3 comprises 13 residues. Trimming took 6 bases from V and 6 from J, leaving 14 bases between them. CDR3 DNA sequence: TGTGCCAGCAGCAAGGGGCCCGGGGATGGCTACACCTTC. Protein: CASSKGPGDGYTF.

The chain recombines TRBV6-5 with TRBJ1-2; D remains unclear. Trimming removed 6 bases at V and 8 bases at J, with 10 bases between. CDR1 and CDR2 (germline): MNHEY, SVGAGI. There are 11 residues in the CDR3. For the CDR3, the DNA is TGTGCCAGCAGAGGGTTGGAGGGCTACACCTTC. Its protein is CASRGLEGYTF.

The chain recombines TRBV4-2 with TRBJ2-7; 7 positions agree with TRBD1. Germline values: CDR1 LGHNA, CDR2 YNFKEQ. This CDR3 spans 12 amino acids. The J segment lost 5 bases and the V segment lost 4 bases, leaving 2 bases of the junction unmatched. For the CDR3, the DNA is TGTGCCAGCAGCCGACAGGGTAACGAGCAGTACTTC. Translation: CASSRQGNEQYF.

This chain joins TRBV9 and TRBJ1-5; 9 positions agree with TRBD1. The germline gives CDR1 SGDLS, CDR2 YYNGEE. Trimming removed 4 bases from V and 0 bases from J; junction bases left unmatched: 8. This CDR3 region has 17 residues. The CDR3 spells CASSPGTGIYSNQPQHF. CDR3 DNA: TGTGCCAGCAGCCCCGGGACAGGGATCTATAGCAATCAGCCCCAGCATTTT.

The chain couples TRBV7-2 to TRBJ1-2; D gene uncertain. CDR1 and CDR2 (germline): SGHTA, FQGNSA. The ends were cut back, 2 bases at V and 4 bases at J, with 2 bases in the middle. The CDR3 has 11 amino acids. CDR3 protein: CASSLFYGYTF. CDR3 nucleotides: TGTGCCAGCAGCTTATTCTATGGCTACACCTTC.

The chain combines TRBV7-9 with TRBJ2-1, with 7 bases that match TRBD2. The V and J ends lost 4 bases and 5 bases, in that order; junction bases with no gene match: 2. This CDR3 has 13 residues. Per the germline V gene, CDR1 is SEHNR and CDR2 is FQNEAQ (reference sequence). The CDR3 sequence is CASSSGLDNEQFF. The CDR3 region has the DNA TGTGCCAGCAGCTCAGGACTAGACAATGAGCAGTTCTTC.

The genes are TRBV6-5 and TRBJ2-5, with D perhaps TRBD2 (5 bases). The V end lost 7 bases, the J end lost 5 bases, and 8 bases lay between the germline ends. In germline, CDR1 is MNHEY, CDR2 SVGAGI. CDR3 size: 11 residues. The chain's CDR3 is CASTRGETQYF. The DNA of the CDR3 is TGTGCCAGCACCAGAGGGGAGACCCAGTACTTC.

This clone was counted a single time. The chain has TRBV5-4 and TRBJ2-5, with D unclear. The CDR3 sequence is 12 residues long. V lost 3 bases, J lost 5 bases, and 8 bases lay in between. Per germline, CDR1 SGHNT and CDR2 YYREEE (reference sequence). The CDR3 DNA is TGTGCCAGCAGCTCCAACTCGGAGACCCAGTACTTC. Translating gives CASSSNSETQYF.

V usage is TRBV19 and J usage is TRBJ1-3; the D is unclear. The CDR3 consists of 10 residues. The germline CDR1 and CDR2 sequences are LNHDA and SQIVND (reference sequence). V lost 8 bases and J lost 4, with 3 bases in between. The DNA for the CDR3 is TGTGCCAGTCAAGGAAACACCATATATTTT. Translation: CASQGNTIYF.

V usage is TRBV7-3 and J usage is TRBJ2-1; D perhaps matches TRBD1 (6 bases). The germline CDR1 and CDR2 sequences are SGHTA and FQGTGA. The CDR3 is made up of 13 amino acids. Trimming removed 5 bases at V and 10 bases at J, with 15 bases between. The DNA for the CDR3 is TGTGCCAGCAGCCCTGGGACATCTCAAGAGCAGTTCTTC. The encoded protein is CASSPGTSQEQFF.

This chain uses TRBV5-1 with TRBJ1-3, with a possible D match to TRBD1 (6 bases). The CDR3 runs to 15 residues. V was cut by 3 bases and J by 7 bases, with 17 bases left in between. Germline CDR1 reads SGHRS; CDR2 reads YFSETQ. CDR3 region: CASSSGTPRGNTIYF. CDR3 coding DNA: TGCGCCAGCAGCTCTGGCACCCCCAGGGGTAACACCATATATTTT.

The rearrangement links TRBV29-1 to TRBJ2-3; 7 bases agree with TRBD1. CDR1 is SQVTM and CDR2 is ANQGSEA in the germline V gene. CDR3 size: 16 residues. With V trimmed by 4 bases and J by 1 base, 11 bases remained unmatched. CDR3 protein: CSVARQGPLGTDTQYF. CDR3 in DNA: TGCAGCGTTGCTCGACAGGGTCCGTTGGGCACAGATACGCAGTATTTT.

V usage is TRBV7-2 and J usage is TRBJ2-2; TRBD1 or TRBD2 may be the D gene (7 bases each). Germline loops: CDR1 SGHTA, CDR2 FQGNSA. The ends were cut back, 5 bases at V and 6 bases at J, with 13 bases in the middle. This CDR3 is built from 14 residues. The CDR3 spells CASSVAGGAGELFF. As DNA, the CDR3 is TGTGCCAGCAGCGTGGCAGGGGGGGCCGGGGAGCTGTTTTTT.

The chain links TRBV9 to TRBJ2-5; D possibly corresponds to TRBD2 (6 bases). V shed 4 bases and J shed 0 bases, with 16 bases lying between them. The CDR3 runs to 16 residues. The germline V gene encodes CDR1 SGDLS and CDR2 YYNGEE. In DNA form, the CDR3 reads TGTGCCAGCAGCCTAACGGGGGACTCACACCAAGAGACCCAGTACTTC. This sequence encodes CASSLTGDSHQETQYF.

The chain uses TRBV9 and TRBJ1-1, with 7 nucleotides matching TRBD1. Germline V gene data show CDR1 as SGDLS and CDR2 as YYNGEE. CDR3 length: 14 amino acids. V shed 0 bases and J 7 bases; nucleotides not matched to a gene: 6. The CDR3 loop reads CASSVDLGQDEAFF. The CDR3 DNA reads TGTGCCAGCAGCGTAGATTTAGGACAGGATGAAGCTTTCTTT.

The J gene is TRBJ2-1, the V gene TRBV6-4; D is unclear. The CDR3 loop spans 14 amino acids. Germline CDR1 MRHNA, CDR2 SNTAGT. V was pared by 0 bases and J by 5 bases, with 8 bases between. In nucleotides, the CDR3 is TGTGCCAGCAGTGACTCCCGATCCAACAATGAGCAGTTCTTC. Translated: CASSDSRSNNEQFF.

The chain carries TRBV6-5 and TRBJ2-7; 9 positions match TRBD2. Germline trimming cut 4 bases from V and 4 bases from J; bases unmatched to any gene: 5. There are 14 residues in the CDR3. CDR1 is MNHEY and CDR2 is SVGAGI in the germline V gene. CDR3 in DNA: TGTGCCAGCAGTTGGCGGGGGGGTGAATACGAGCAGTACTTC. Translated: CASSWRGGEYEQYF.

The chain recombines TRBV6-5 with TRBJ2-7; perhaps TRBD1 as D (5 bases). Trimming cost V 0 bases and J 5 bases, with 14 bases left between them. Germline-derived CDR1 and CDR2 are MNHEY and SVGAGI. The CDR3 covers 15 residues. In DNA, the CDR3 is TGTGCCAGCAGTTACTCAGGAGCAGGGTTAGACGAGCAGTACGTC. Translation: CASSYSGAGLDEQYV.